Presented here are 12 T cell receptor beta chains from one specimen sequenced in a study of cytomegalovirus exposure and HLA in healthy donors. Use of 60 Vbeta and 13 Jbeta primers characterized the PCR. Some clones are missing from TCRdb's copy, which holds only in-frame ones; the method was immunoSEQ multiplex PCR. The table includes fewer than 250,000 clones, over 80% detected once. Sequencing was carried out using PBMCs. These receptors were collected from a boy aged 2 to 10 in good health and CMV-seronegative.

V gene TRBV9 combines with J gene TRBJ1-1; D is ambiguous. Germline V gene lookup returns CDR1 SGDLS and CDR2 YYNGEE. V dropped 0 bases and J dropped 4 bases, with 13 bases sitting between them. The CDR3 spans 15 residues. CDR3 DNA sequence: TGTGCCAGCAGCGTAGAGGGAGGTCGGGGCACTGAAGCTTTCTTT. Encoded protein: CASSVEGGRGTEAFF. The whole variable domain, remainder taken from reference TRBV9 and TRBJ1-1, is DSGVTQTPKHLITATGQRVTLRCSPRSGDLSVYWYQQSLDQGLQFLIQYYNGEERAKGNILERFSAQQFPDLHSELNLSSLELGDSALYFCASSVEGGRGTEAFFGQGTRLTVV.

This clone was seen a handful of times. The chain has TRBV2 and TRBJ2-6; weak D call: TRBD1 (6 bases). The length of the CDR3 is 18 residues. Germline V CDR1 and CDR2: SNHLY, FYNNEI. V lost 0 bases, J lost 4 bases, and 16 bases lay in between. The CDR3: CASSEASGRGFGANVLTF. As DNA, the CDR3 is TGTGCCAGCAGTGAAGCGTCGGGTAGGGGGTTCGGGGCCAACGTCCTGACTTTC.

This clone was observed a single time. The J gene is TRBJ1-1, the V gene TRBV19; 7 bases align to TRBD1. The V gene's germline CDR1 is LNHDA and CDR2 SQIVND (reference sequence). The CDR3 length is 11 residues. The junction had 1 base not matched to a gene; V was cut back by 6 bases and J by 6 bases. The CDR3 here is CASRTGAEAFF. The CDR3 DNA is TGTGCCAGTAGAACAGGGGCTGAAGCTTTCTTT. The variable domain in full, completed from reference TRBV19 and TRBJ1-1, reads DGGITQSPKYLFRKEGQNVTLSCEQNLNHDAMYWYRQDPGQGLRLIYYSQIVNDFQKGDIAEGYSVSREKKESFPLTVTSAQKNPTAFYLCASRTGAEAFFGQGTRLTVV.

This chain connects TRBV6-6 to TRBJ2-2; a weak D match, TRBD1 (6 bases). CDR3 size: 16 residues. V was cut by 6 bases and J by 1 base, with 15 bases left in between. The germline gives CDR1 MNHNY, CDR2 SVGAGI (reference sequence). The DNA for the CDR3 is TGTGCCAGCAGACCCGGACAGATACTGAACACCGGGGAGCTGTTTTTT. It encodes CASRPGQILNTGELFF.

The rearrangement uses TRBV19 and TRBJ1-2, with TRBD1 matching over 10 bases. Germline V lookup: CDR1 LNHDA, CDR2 SQIVND (reference sequence). Trimming took 5 bases from V and 8 from J; bases not matched to a gene: 11. This CDR3 region has 15 residues. CDR3 sequence (DNA): TGTGCCAGTAGTGCCGGGACAGGGGCGAAGGAGGGCTACACCTTC. This translates into CASSAGTGAKEGYTF.

This chain connects TRBV7-6 to TRBJ2-7; 9 positions match TRBD2. Losses at the gene ends were 5 bases for V and 4 bases for J; bases not matched to a gene: 9. CDR1 and CDR2 from the germline V gene are SGHVS and FNYEAQ. The CDR3 runs to 15 residues. CDR3 DNA: TGTGCCAGCAGCCCCTTAGCGGGAGAGGCGTACGAGCAGTACTTC. This gives the protein CASSPLAGEAYEQYF.

The chain has TRBV6-5 and TRBJ1-6; TRBD1 is a possible D gene (6 bases). The V gene's germline CDR1 is MNHEY and CDR2 SVGAGI. Trimming pared 5 bases from V and 11 bases from J, leaving 10 bases between. The CDR3 totals 12 residues. CDR3 protein: CASSLTGTPLHF. CDR3 coding DNA: TGTGCCAGCAGTCTTACAGGGACACCCCTCCACTTT.

The rearrangement links TRBV7-9 to TRBJ2-3, with 8 bases identical to TRBD2. The V and J ends lost 10 bases and 2 bases, in that order; junction bases with no gene match: 17. CDR1 is SEHNR, CDR2 FQNEAQ, per germline (reference sequence). This CDR3 contains 17 residues. The CDR3 loop reads CATTGSGINRDTDTQYF. In nucleotides, the CDR3 is TGTGCCACCACGGGTAGCGGGATAAACAGAGACACAGATACGCAGTATTTT. Full variable domain (missing parts from reference TRBV7-9 and TRBJ2-3): DTGVSQNPRHKITKRGQNVTFRCDPISEHNRLYWYRQTLGQGPEFLTYFQNEAQLEKSRLLSDRFSAERPKGSFSTLEIQRTEQGDSAMYLCATTGSGINRDTDTQYFGPGTRLTVL.

The V and J genes are TRBV5-1 and TRBJ2-7; 7 nucleotides align to TRBD1. J was trimmed by 0 bases and V by 4 bases; bases with no gene match: 7. In germline, CDR1 is SGHRS, CDR2 YFSETQ. This CDR3 spans 15 amino acids. The CDR3 DNA reads TGCGCCAGCAGCCCACCCCAGGGGGACTCCTACGAGCAGTACTTC. Protein sequence: CASSPPQGDSYEQYF.

This clone has only one observation. V usage is TRBV5-4 and J usage is TRBJ2-7; 13 nucleotides align to TRBD2. CDR1 and CDR2 (germline): SGHNT, YYREEE (reference sequence). This CDR3 spans 17 amino acids. V lost 4 bases, J lost 7 bases, and 14 bases stayed unmatched. CDR3 sequence reads: CASSQPGLAGFGGEQYF. CDR3 DNA: TGTGCCAGCAGCCAGCCGGGACTAGCGGGGTTTGGTGGGGAGCAGTACTTC.

The V and J genes are TRBV2 and TRBJ1-1; 8 bases fit TRBD1. Germline CDR1 and CDR2: SNHLY and FYNNEI. The ends lost 7 bases at V and 6 bases at J; junction bases unmatched: 4. The CDR3 is 12 residues long. The CDR3 DNA reads as TGTGCCAGCACCCGGACAGGGCCTGAAGCTTTCTTT. As protein: CASTRTGPEAFF.

V gene TRBV10-3 combines with J gene TRBJ1-1; D perhaps matches TRBD1 (6 bases). The CDR3 has 15 residues. Germline CDR1 and CDR2: ENHRY and SYGVKD. V lost 0 bases, J lost 3 bases, and 11 bases lay in between. The CDR3 DNA is TGTGCCATCAGTGAGTCGAGGGGGACCGACACTGAAGCTTTCTTT. This translates into CAISESRGTDTEAFF.